This T cell receptor (beta chain) derives from a study of cytomegalovirus exposure and HLA in healthy donors. 60 Vbeta and 13 Jbeta primers were used in PCR. Some clones are missing from TCRdb's copy, which holds only in-frame ones; the method was immunoSEQ multiplex PCR. Of approximately 140,000 clones listed, 70% to 85% are singletons. The study's findings and limits: Highly shared variants forming one cluster were likely a sequencing artifact.

As regards this clone: What it binds is not known.

Germline-derived CDR1 and CDR2 are MNHEY and SMNVEV (reference sequence). CDR3 length equals 15 residues. The V end lost 0 bases, the J end lost 2 bases, and 8 bases lay between the germline ends. This TCR came from a man aged 40-49 years in good health and CMV-seropositive. Specimen: PBMCs. The genes are TRBV27 and TRBJ1-5; D is ambiguous. CDR3 nucleotides: TGTGCCAGCAGTTTATCCTGGCAAGGCAATCAGCCCCAGCATTTT. Translated: CASSLSWQGNQPQHF.